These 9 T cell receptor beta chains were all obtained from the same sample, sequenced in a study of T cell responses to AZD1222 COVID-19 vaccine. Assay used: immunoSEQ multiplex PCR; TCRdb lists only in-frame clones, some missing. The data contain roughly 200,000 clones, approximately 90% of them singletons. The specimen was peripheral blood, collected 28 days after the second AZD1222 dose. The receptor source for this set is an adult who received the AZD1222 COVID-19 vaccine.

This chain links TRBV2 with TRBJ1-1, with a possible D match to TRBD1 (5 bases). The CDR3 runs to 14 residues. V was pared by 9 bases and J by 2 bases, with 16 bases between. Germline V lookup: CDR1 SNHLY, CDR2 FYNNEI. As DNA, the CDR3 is TGTGCCAGTTCGAGGGGTTTTGTAAACACTGAAGCTTTCTTT. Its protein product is CASSRGFVNTEAFF.

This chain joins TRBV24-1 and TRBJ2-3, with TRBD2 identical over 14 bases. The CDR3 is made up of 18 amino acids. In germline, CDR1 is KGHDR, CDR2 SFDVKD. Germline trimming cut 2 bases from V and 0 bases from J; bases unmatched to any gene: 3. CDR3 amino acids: CATSDSGTSGGSTDTQYF. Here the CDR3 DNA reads TGTGCCACCAGTGATTCCGGGACTAGCGGGGGTAGCACAGATACGCAGTATTTT.

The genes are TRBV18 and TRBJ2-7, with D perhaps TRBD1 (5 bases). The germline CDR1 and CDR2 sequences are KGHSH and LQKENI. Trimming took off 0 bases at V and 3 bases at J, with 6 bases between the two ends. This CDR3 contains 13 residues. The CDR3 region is CASSPPGRYEQYF. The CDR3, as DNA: TGTGCCAGCTCACCACCGGGGCGCTACGAGCAGTACTTC.

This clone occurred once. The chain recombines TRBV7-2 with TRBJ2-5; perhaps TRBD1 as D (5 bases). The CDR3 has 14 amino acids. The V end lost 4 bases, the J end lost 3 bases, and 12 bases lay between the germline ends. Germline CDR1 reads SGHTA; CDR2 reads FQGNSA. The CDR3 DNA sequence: TGTGCCAGCAGCTCACAGGCGTTAAAAGAGACCCAGTACTTC. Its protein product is CASSSQALKETQYF.

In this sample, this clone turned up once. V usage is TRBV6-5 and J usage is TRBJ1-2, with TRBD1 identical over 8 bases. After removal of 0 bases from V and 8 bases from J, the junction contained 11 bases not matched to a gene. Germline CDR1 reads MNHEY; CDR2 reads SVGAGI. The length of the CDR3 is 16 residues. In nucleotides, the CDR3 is TGTGCCAGCAGTTACTCGACGGCCAGGGGGCAACGGGGCTACACCTTC. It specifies CASSYSTARGQRGYTF.

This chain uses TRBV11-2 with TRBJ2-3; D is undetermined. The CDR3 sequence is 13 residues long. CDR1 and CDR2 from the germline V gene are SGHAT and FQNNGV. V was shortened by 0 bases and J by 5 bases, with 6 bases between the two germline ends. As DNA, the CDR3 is TGTGCCAGCAGCTTAGATCCTGAAGATACGCAGTATTTT. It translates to CASSLDPEDTQYF.

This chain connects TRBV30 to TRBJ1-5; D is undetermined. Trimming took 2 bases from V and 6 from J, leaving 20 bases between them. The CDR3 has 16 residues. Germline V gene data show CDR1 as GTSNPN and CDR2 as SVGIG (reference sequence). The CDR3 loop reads CAWSSRGKHWGQPQHF. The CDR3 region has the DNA TGTGCCTGGAGTTCACGGGGAAAACACTGGGGTCAGCCCCAGCATTTT.

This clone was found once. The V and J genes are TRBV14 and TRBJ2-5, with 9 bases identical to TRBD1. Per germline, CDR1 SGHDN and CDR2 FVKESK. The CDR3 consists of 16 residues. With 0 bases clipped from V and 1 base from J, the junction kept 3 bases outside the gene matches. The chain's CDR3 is CASSQEGTGFQETQYF. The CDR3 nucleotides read TGTGCCAGCAGCCAAGAGGGGACAGGGTTCCAAGAGACCCAGTACTTC.

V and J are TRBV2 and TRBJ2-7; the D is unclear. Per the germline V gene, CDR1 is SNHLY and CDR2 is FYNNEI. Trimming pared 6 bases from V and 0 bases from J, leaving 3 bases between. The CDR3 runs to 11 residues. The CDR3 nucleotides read TGTGCCAGCAGCCCCTCCTACGAGCAGTACTTC. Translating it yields CASSPSYEQYF.